Each of the 14 T cell receptor beta chains below was sequenced from the same sample in a study of shared clonotypes between healthy human individuals. Assay: immunoSEQ multiplex PCR; the TCRdb copy retains only in-frame clones and omits some. The table shows about 1 million clones, with 70% to 80% occurring only once. The material sequenced was memory CD4+ T cells sorted from blood. Subset in this sample: CD45RA-negative fraction. Receptors originate from a man between 18 and 35 years old in good health.

This chain joins TRBV6-1 and TRBJ1-1, with TRBD1 matching over 9 bases. This CDR3 spans 13 amino acids. Germline CDR1 MNHNS, CDR2 SASEGT. Germline trimming cut 5 bases from V and 9 bases from J; bases unmatched to any gene: 7. CDR3: CASSLAGQGKAFF. DNA of the CDR3: TGTGCCAGCAGTCTCGCGGGACAGGGAAAAGCTTTCTTT.

J is TRBJ2-4 and V is TRBV5-1, with TRBD1 identical over 7 bases. The CDR3 totals 14 residues. Germline loops: CDR1 SGHRS, CDR2 YFSETQ. The V gene end was trimmed by 4 bases and the J gene end by 6 bases; junction bases not matched to a gene: 7. As DNA, the CDR3 is TGCGCCAGCAGCCCAAACAGGGGCGGAAACATTCAGTACTTC. Translated: CASSPNRGGNIQYF.

The V gene is TRBV10-2, the J gene TRBJ2-7; D is unresolved. The CDR3 is 16 amino acids. Trimming shortened V by 4 bases and J by 2 bases, and 18 bases separated the two germline ends. CDR1 is WSHSY, CDR2 SAAADI, per germline. The CDR3 sequence: CASSALMNSRTYEQYF. In DNA form, the CDR3 reads TGCGCCAGCAGTGCCCTCATGAACAGTAGGACCTACGAGCAGTACTTC.

The CDR3 loop is CASSPTPGLAGVADTQYF. The CDR3 DNA is TGTGCCAGCAGCCCAACTCCGGGACTAGCGGGAGTTGCAGATACGCAGTATTTT. The J gene is TRBJ2-3, the V gene TRBV4-2; 14 nucleotides agree with TRBD2. J was trimmed by 4 bases and V by 4 bases; bases with no gene match: 10. CDR3 length equals 18 residues. CDR1 LGHNA and CDR2 YNFKEQ come from the germline V gene.

This clone was found a few times. V and J are TRBV6-1 and TRBJ2-7; 8 bases align to TRBD1. The CDR3 loop spans 13 amino acids. The J segment lost 6 bases and the V segment lost 10 bases, leaving 11 bases of the junction unmatched. The germline gives CDR1 MNHNS, CDR2 SASEGT. The CDR3, as DNA: TGTGCCACTAGTCAGACAGGGGATGGCGAGCAGTACTTC. Protein: CATSQTGDGEQYF.

CDR3 coding DNA: TGCGCCAGCAGCCTTAGACCCACCTACGAGCAGTACTTC. Protein product: CASSLRPTYEQYF. The chain uses TRBV5-1 and TRBJ2-7, with D unresolved. The V gene's germline CDR1 is SGHRS and CDR2 YFSETQ. Trimming left V 4 bases short and J 2 bases short, with 10 bases between. The CDR3 contains 13 residues.

Remarks on this clone: This specimen includes other DNA sequences encoding the same CDR3. The V call is TRBV7-2, the J call TRBJ2-2, with no clear D. The V gene lost 5 bases and the J gene lost 5 bases, with 9 bases spanning the gap. The CDR3 covers 13 residues. The V gene's germline CDR1 is SGHTA and CDR2 FQGNSA. As DNA, the CDR3 is TGTGCCAGCAGCCCAACGCGTACCGGGGAGCTGTTTTTT. Translated: CASSPTRTGELFF.

The V gene is TRBV27, the J gene TRBJ1-1; TRBD1 is a possible D gene (6 bases). This CDR3 comprises 16 residues. Trimming stripped 5 bases from V and 1 base from J, with 17 bases between. Germline V lookup: CDR1 MNHEY, CDR2 SMNVEV (reference sequence). CDR3 loop: CASSPGAGVKNTEAFF. DNA of the CDR3: TGTGCCAGCAGTCCCGGGGCAGGGGTTAAGAACACTGAAGCTTTCTTT.

The chain has TRBV7-9 and TRBJ1-1; 10 bases agree with TRBD1. The CDR3 extends over 14 amino acids. The germline V gene encodes CDR1 SEHNR and CDR2 FQNEAQ (reference sequence). The V and J ends lost 6 bases and 3 bases, in that order; junction bases with no gene match: 4. The CDR3 nucleotides are TGTGCCAGCAGTCCAGGACAGGGGGACACTGAAGCTTTCTTT. Translation: CASSPGQGDTEAFF.

The chain links TRBV7-8 to TRBJ2-3, with 7 bases aligning to TRBD2. With V trimmed by 4 bases and J by 4 bases, 23 bases remained unmatched. The length of the CDR3 is 20 residues. CDR1 is SGHVS and CDR2 is FQNEAQ in the germline V gene. The CDR3 here is CASSYPPVVGASGDPDTQYF. CDR3 in DNA: TGTGCCAGCAGCTACCCCCCGGTAGTCGGGGCTAGCGGAGACCCAGATACGCAGTATTTT.

The rearrangement links TRBV7-8 to TRBJ2-7; D possibly corresponds to TRBD1 (6 bases). Between the trimmed V and J ends, which lost 1 base and 3 bases, there was a span of 19 bases. CDR1 SGHVS and CDR2 FQNEAQ come from the germline V gene. CDR3 length: 17 residues. CDR3 sequence: CASSLDVGAGQRYEQYF. The CDR3 DNA reads TGTGCCAGCAGCTTAGACGTAGGGGCCGGACAGCGCTACGAGCAGTACTTC.

The chain carries TRBV7-2 and TRBJ2-2; 11 bases align to TRBD1. The CDR3 contains 17 residues. The V gene end was trimmed by 4 bases and the J gene end by 4 bases; junction bases not matched to a gene: 8. Germline V gene sequence: CDR1 SGHTA, CDR2 FQGNSA. The CDR3 nucleotides are TGTGCCAGCAGCTCCGGACAGGGGGCATTGGGCACCGGGGAGCTGTTTTTT. This codes for CASSSGQGALGTGELFF.

The genes are TRBV14 and TRBJ1-4; the match to TRBD1 covers 7 bases. CDR1 is SGHDN, CDR2 FVKESK, per germline. This CDR3 has 14 residues. The J segment lost 14 bases and the V segment lost 0 bases, leaving 9 bases of the junction unmatched. The CDR3, as DNA: TGTGCCAGCAGCCAAGACCGACAGGGACGATTGCTGTTTTTT. Translated, it gives CASSQDRQGRLLFF.

This chain joins TRBV28 and TRBJ1-1, with 11 bases matching TRBD1. V trimming: 3 bases; J trimming: 10 bases; junction bases outside the gene matches: 10. The germline V gene has CDR1 MDHEN and CDR2 SYDVKM. The length of the CDR3 is 15 residues. CDR3 sequence reads: CASSLGQGGLLGAFF. CDR3 in DNA: TGTGCCAGCAGTTTGGGACAGGGGGGGCTGTTAGGAGCTTTCTTT.